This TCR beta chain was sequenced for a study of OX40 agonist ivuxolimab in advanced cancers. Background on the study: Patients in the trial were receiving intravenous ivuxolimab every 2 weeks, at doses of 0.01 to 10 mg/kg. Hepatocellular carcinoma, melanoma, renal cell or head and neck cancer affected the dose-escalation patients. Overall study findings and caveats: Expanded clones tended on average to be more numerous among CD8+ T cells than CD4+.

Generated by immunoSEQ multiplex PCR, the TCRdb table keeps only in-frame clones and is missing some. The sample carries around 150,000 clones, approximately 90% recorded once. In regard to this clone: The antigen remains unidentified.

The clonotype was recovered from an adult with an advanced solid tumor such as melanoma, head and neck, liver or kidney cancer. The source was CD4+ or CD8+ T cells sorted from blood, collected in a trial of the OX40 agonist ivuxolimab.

The CDR3 DNA reads TGTGCCAGCAGCCCGCTATCCGGGACGGTAAACTACGAGCAGTACTTC. It encodes CASSPLSGTVNYEQYF. This chain joins TRBV5-5 and TRBJ2-7; either TRBD1 or TRBD2 may fit D (5 bases each). CDR3 length: 16 residues. V dropped 4 bases and J dropped 3 bases, with 20 bases sitting between them. Germline loops: CDR1 SGHKS, CDR2 YYEKEE (reference sequence).